Listed below are T cell receptor beta chains from one sample, sequenced in a study of blood T cell repertoires in COVID-19. Repertoires were generated with immunoSEQ multiplex PCR, while TCRdb's copy carries only in-frame clones and drops some. The top ten hold less than 6.5% of the sample, which has about 250,000 clones, almost 85% seen once. The sequenced material came from peripheral blood. The receptors come from a man between 50 and 59 years old with active or convalescent COVID-19. Each CDR3 is given with its conserved first and last residue. D genes are given only for firm matches. Rows may omit the clone size; those that give it use once, few, many or a size class.

TGTGCCAGCAGCCAAGGGGAGAGAAATACGCAGTATTTT CASSQGERNTQYF TRBJ2-3 TRBV3-1/TRBV3-2 many 13 NA
TGTGCCAGCAGTTACGGGACAGGGTTTCAGCCCCAGCATTTT CASSYGTGFQPQHF TRBJ1-5 TRBV6-2/TRBV6-3 few 14 TRBD1
TGTGCCAGCAGCTTACTAGCGGGAGGCATACCCCGAAATGAGCAGTTCTTC CASSLLAGGIPRNEQFF TRBJ2-1 TRBV7-8 NA 17 TRBD2
TGTGCCAGCAGTGCCGGGAGCAACCGGCGCGAGCAGTACTTC CASSAGSNRREQYF TRBJ2-7 TRBV2 NA 14 NA
TGCAGCGTTCAGAGACAGACCAACTATGGCTACACCTTC CSVQRQTNYGYTF TRBJ1-2 TRBV29-1 NA 13 NA
TGCGCCAGCAGCTCTGGACAGCTATCTCATGGCTACACCTTC CASSSGQLSHGYTF TRBJ1-2 TRBV5-1 NA 14 NA
TGTGCCAGCAGCCAAACAAGTACCCTCGTTCAGGGATCGAGGGAAAAACTGTTTTTT CASSQTSTLVQGSREKLFF TRBJ1-4 TRBV4-2 few 19 NA
TGTGCCAGCAGTCTCGGGTGGGGGGGCTCCTACGAGCAGTACTTC CASSLGWGGSYEQYF TRBJ2-7 TRBV6-5 NA 15 TRBD2
TGTGCCAGCAGCTTTGGCTTGGCTAGCGGGATGATTGGGACCCAGTACTTC CASSFGLASGMIGTQYF TRBJ2-5 TRBV5-5 NA 17 TRBD2
TGTGCCAGCAGCTTGGACGGGTCCGGTTTGTACGAGCAGTACTTC CASSLDGSGLYEQYF TRBJ2-7 TRBV5-4 NA 15 NA
TGTGCCAGCAGCTACAAGAACACCGGGGAGCTGTTTTTT CASSYKNTGELFF TRBJ2-2 TRBV5-6 NA 13 NA
TGCGCCAGCAGCCCTAGGGGGGGCGGAGGGCCCCAGCATTTT CASSPRGGGGPQHF TRBJ1-5 TRBV5-1 NA 14 NA
TGTGCCAGCAGCGTAGTAGGGACTAGCACAGATACGCAGTATTTT CASSVVGTSTDTQYF TRBJ2-3 TRBV9 NA 15 NA
TGTGCCAGCAGTCGGCCAGGTGTGAACACCGGGGAGCTGTTTTTT CASSRPGVNTGELFF TRBJ2-2 TRBV28 few 15 NA
TGTGCCACCGGGGACACCCCTCAAGAGACCCAGTACTTC CATGDTPQETQYF TRBJ2-5 TRBV24-1 NA 13 NA
TGTGCCTGGAGTCTAGCGGGTCTCACAGATACGCAGTATTTT CAWSLAGLTDTQYF TRBJ2-3 TRBV30 NA 14 TRBD2
TGCGCCAGCAGCTTGGCACCGGGAGGCACAGATACGCAGTATTTT CASSLAPGGTDTQYF TRBJ2-3 TRBV5-1 NA 15 NA
TGCAGCGTCGAGGGACCCGGCGGGAGGGCTTTCTTT CSVEGPGGRAFF TRBJ1-1 TRBV29-1 NA 12 NA
TGTGCCAGCAGCCCCGAGGGTAGCGGGAGTTGGGAGACCCAGTACTTC CASSPEGSGSWETQYF TRBJ2-5 TRBV7-9 NA 16 TRBD2
TGTGCTAGTGGTTTGGGCCTGGAAAGGGGGGATACGCAGTATTTT CASGLGLERGDTQYF TRBJ2-3 TRBV12-5 NA 15 NA
TGTGCCACCAGCAGAGCTAGGGGGGGGGCAACTAATGAAAAACTGTTTTTT CATSRARGGATNEKLFF TRBJ1-4 TRBV15 NA 17 NA
TGTGCCTGGGGGGGCCTACCCAATGAGCAGTTCTTC CAWGGLPNEQFF TRBJ2-1 TRBV30 NA 12 NA
TGCGCCAGCAGCCAGACAGGGGAAGTGAACACTGAAGCTTTCTTT CASSQTGEVNTEAFF TRBJ1-1 TRBV10-1 NA 15 TRBD1
TGTGCTAGTGGTCTTCGGGAGGGGGGCAATGAGCAGTTCTTC CASGLREGGNEQFF TRBJ2-1 TRBV12-5 NA 14 TRBD2
TGTGCCAGCAGCAAATGGTGCGGGACAGATACGCAGTATTTT CASSKWCGTDTQYF TRBJ2-3 TRBV21-1 once 14 NA
TGTGCCAGCAGCCCCCAACTAGCGGGAGGGATTAGGGCCAAAAACATTCAGTACTTC CASSPQLAGGIRAKNIQYF TRBJ2-4 TRBV7-6 few 19 TRBD2
TGTGCCAGCAAAGGCGGGAGGAGCGCGAACACCGGGGAGCTGTTTTTT CASKGGRSANTGELFF TRBJ2-2 TRBV25-1 once 16 TRBD2
TGTGCCAGTAGTATAGAGGGACAGGGGAACACTGAAGCTTTCTTT CASSIEGQGNTEAFF TRBJ1-1 TRBV19 NA 15 TRBD1
TGTGCCAGCAGTGGGGGTACTAGCTGGTACGAGCAGTACTTC CASSGGTSWYEQYF TRBJ2-7 TRBV2 NA 14 NA
TGTGCCAGCAGCCCCCGGGACAGCTTTTCCTACGAGCAGTACTTC CASSPRDSFSYEQYF TRBJ2-7 TRBV4-2 few 15 TRBD1
TGTGCCACCAGCAGAGAACCGGGACTAGCGGGAGTTGAGCAGTACTTC CATSREPGLAGVEQYF TRBJ2-7 TRBV15 NA 16 TRBD2
TGTGCCAGCGTGCCCCTGGACAGACATAATGAAAAACTGTTTTTT CASVPLDRHNEKLFF TRBJ1-4 TRBV28 NA 15 NA
TGTGCCAGCAGCTTAGGACAGGGAGAAACTGAAGCTTTCTTT CASSLGQGETEAFF TRBJ1-1 TRBV7-9 NA 14 TRBD1
TGTGCCAGTAGTATAGACGGCGGGAGCTCCTACAATGAGCAGTTCTTC CASSIDGGSSYNEQFF TRBJ2-1 TRBV19 NA 16 TRBD2
TGTGCCAGCAGGGAGGGACTAGCGGGGTTCGATGAGCAGTTCTTC CASREGLAGFDEQFF TRBJ2-1 TRBV5-4 NA 15 TRBD2
TGTGCCAGCAGCTTGCAGGGGACGGGCACTGAAGCTTTCTTT CASSLQGTGTEAFF TRBJ1-1 TRBV5-4 NA 14 NA
TGTGCCAGCAGACAATTAGCGGGGATTGATAGGGAGCTGTTTTTT CASRQLAGIDRELFF TRBJ2-2 TRBV3-1/TRBV3-2 NA 15 TRBD2
TGCGCCAGCAGCTTGGACAGGGTTGGTGGAAAAGCTTTCTTT CASSLDRVGGKAFF TRBJ1-1 TRBV5-1 NA 14 NA
TGTGCCAGCAGTTTAAGGGGTACGGGACATCAGTCGAGCTCTGGAAACACCATATATTTT CASSLRGTGHQSSSGNTIYF TRBJ1-3 TRBV27 once 20 NA
TGTGCCAGTAGTATTGGGCTTAGTAACTATGGCTACACCTTC CASSIGLSNYGYTF TRBJ1-2 TRBV19 NA 14 NA
TGCGCCAGCAGCCAAGGGACGTTAGGGGATCAGCCCCAGCATTTT CASSQGTLGDQPQHF TRBJ1-5 TRBV4-3 NA 15 NA
TGTGCCAGCAGCCAAGATTGGGGGACAGGGTTTTCATTCGTCGAGCAGTACTTC CASSQDWGTGFSFVEQYF TRBJ2-7 TRBV14 NA 18 TRBD1
TGTGCCAGCAGCTTGGGGCAGCGATATGGCTACACCTTC CASSLGQRYGYTF TRBJ1-2 TRBV5-4 NA 13 NA
TGTGCCAGTAGTCCACAGGGTCTGGTGGCCAAAAACATTCAGTACTTC CASSPQGLVAKNIQYF TRBJ2-4 TRBV19 NA 16 NA
TGTGCCAGCAGTTACTCGGGGACAGGGGGAAATCAGCCCCAGCATTTT CASSYSGTGGNQPQHF TRBJ1-5 TRBV6-6 NA 16 TRBD1
TGTGCCAGCAGCTTGGGACAACTCTCTGGGGCCAACGTCCTGACTTTC CASSLGQLSGANVLTF TRBJ2-6 TRBV2 NA 16 NA
TGTGCCAGCAGTGACCAACCTACTGGAAACACCATATATTTT CASSDQPTGNTIYF TRBJ1-3 TRBV6-1 NA 14 NA
TGTGCCAGCAGCCTCCTCCGGACTAGCGGGAGAGGCGAGCAGTACTTC CASSLLRTSGRGEQYF TRBJ2-7 TRBV14 NA 16 TRBD2
TGTGCCAGCAGCCCCGGCTCGGGAAACACCGGGGAGCTGTTTTTT CASSPGSGNTGELFF TRBJ2-2 TRBV7-9 NA 15 NA
TGTGCCAGCAGCGTTTTAAGCGGGAGGGGGAGCTCCTACAATGAGCAGTTCTTC CASSVLSGRGSSYNEQFF TRBJ2-1 TRBV9 NA 18 TRBD2
TGTGCCAGCAGCCATACTATCTCTGGAAACACCATATATTTT CASSHTISGNTIYF TRBJ1-3 TRBV7-8 NA 14 NA
TGTGCCACCAGCAGAGGGGTGGAGGCTGAAGCTTTCTTT CATSRGVEAEAFF TRBJ1-1 TRBV15 NA 13 NA